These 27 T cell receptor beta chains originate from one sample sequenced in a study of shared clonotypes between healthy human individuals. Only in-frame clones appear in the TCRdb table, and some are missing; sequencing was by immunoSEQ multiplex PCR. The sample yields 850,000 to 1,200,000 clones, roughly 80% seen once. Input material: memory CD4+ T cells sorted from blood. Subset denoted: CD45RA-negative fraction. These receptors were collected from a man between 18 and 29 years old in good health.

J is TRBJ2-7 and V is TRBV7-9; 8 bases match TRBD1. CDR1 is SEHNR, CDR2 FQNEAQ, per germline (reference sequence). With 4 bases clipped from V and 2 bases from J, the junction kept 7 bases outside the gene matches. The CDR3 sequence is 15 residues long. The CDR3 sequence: CASSWQGAPPYEQYF. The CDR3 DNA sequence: TGTGCCAGCAGCTGGCAGGGGGCTCCCCCCTACGAGCAGTACTTC.

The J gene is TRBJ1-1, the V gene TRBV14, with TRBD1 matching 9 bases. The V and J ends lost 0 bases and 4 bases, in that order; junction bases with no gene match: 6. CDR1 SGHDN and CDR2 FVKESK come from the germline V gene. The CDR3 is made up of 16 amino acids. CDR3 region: CASSQDLGTGRTEAFF. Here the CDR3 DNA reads TGTGCCAGCAGCCAAGATCTAGGGACAGGGCGCACTGAAGCTTTCTTT.

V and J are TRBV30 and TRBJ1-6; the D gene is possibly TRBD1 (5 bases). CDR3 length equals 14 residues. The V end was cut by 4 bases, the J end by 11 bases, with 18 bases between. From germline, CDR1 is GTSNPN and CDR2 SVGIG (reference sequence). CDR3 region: CAWTPGPGVAPLHF. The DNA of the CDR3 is TGTGCCTGGACTCCGGGGCCGGGAGTGGCACCCCTCCACTTT.

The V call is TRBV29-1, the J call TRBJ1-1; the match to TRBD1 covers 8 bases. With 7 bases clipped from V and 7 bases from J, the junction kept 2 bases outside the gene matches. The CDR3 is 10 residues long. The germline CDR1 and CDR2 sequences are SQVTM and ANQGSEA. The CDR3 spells CSGGQGEAFF. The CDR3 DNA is TGCAGCGGAGGACAGGGTGAAGCTTTCTTT.

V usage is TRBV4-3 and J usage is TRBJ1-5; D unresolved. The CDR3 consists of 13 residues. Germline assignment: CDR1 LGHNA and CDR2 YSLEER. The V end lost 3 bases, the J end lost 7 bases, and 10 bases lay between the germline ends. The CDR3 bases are TGCGCCAGCAGCCACGGGGTGGGCCAGCCCCAGCATTTT. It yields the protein CASSHGVGQPQHF.

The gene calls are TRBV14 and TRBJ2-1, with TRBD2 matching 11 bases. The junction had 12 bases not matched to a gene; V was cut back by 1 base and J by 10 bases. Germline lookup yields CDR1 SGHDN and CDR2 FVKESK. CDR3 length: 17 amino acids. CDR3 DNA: TGTGCCAGCAGCCAAGGAGCCTTTAGCGGGAGGGCTGGGGAGCAGTTCTTC. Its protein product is CASSQGAFSGRAGEQFF.

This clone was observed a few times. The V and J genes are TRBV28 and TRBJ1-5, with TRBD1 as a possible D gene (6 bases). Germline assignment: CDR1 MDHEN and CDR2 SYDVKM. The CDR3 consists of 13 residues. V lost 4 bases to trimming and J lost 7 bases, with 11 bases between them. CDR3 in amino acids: CASSSDRIQPQHF. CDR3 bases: TGTGCCAGCAGTTCCGACAGGATCCAGCCCCAGCATTTT.

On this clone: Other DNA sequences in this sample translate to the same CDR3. The chain's CDR3 is CASRTNQETQYF. The CDR3 nucleotides read TGTGCCAGCCGGACAAACCAAGAGACCCAGTACTTC. The chain links TRBV2 to TRBJ2-5; D might be TRBD1 (5 bases). Germline V gene data show CDR1 as SNHLY and CDR2 as FYNNEI. Trimming removed 8 bases at V and 0 bases at J, with 7 bases between. This CDR3 has 12 amino acids.

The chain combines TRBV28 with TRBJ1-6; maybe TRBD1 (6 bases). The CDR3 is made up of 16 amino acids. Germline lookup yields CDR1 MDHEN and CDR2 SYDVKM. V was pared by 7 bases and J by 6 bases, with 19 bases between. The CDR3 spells CASTTARGGRNSPLHF. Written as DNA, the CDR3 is TGTGCCAGCACTACCGCCAGAGGGGGTCGTAATTCACCCCTCCACTTT.

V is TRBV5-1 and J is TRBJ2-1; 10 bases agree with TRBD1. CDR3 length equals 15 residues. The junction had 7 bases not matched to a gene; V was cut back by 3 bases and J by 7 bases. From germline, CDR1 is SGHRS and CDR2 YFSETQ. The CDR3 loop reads CASSWGQGNFNEQFF. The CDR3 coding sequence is TGCGCCAGCAGCTGGGGACAGGGGAATTTTAATGAGCAGTTCTTC. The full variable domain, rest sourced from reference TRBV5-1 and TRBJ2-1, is KAGVTQTPRYLIKTRGQQVTLSCSPISGHRSVSWYQQTPGQGLQFLFEYFSETQRNKGNFPGRFSGRQFSNSRSEMNVSTLELGDSALYLCASSWGQGNFNEQFFGPGTRLTVL.

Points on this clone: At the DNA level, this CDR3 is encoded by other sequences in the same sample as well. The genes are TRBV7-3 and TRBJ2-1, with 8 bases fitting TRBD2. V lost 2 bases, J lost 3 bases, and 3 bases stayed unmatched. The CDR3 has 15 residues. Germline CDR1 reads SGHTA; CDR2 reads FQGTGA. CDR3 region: CASSLDRGGYNEQFF. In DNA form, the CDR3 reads TGTGCCAGCAGCTTAGACCGGGGGGGCTACAATGAGCAGTTCTTC.

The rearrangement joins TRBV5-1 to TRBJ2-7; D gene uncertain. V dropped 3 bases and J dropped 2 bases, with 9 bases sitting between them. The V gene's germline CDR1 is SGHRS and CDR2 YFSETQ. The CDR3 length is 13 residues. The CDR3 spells CASSSLSTYEQYF. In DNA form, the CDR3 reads TGCGCCAGCAGCTCTTTATCTACCTACGAGCAGTACTTC.

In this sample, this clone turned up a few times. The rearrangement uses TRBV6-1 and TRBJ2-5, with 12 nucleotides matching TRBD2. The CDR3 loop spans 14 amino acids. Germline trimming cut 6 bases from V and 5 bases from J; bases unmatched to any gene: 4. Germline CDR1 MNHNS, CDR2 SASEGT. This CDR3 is CASRASGRGETQYF. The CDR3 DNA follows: TGTGCCAGCAGGGCTAGCGGGAGGGGGGAGACCCAGTACTTC.

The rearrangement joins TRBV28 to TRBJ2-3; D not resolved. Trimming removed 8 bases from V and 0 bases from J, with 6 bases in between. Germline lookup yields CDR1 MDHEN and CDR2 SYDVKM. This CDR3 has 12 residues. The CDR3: CASESSTDTQYF. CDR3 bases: TGTGCCAGCGAGAGTAGCACAGATACGCAGTATTTT.

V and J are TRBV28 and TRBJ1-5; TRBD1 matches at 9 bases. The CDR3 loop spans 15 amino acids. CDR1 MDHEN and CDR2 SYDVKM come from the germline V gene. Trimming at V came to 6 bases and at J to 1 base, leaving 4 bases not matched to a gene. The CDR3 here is CASSLGQGSNQPQHF. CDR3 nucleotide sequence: TGTGCCAGCAGCCTCGGACAGGGGAGCAATCAGCCCCAGCATTTT.

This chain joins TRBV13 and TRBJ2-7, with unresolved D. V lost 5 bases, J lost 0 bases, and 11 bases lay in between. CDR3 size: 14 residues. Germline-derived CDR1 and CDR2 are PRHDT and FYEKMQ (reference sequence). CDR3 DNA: TGTGCCAGCAGCCCCAGTGGCCTCTCCTACGAGCAGTACTTC. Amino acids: CASSPSGLSYEQYF.

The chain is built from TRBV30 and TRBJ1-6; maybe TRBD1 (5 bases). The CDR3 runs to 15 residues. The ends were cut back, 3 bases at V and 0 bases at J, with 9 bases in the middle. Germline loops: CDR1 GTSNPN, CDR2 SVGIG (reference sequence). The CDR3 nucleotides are TGTGCCTGGAGCAGGACATACTCCTATAATTCACCCCTCCACTTT. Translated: CAWSRTYSYNSPLHF.

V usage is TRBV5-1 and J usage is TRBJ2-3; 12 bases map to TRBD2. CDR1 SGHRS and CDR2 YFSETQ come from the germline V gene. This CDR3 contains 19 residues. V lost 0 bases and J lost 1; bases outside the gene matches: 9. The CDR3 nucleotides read TGCGCCAGCAGCTTGGTACCTCCTAGGACTAGCGGGGGCACAGATACGCAGTATTTT. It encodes CASSLVPPRTSGGTDTQYF.

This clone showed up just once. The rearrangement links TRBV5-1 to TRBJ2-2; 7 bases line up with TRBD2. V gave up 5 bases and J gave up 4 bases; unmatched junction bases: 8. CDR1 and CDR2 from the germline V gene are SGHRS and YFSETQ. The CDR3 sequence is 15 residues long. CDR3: CASSLAGQPTGELFF. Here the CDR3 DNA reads TGCGCCAGCAGTTTAGCGGGCCAGCCCACCGGGGAGCTGTTTTTT.

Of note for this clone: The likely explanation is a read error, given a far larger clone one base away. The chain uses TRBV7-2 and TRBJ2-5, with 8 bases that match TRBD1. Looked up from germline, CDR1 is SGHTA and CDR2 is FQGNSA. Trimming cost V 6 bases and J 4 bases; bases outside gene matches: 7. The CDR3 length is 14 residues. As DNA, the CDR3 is TGTGCCAGCAGTACCGGACAGGGTAGAGAGACCCAGTACTTC. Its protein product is CASSTGQGRETQYF. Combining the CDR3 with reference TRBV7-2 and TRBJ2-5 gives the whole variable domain GAGVSQSPSNKVTEKGKDVELRCDPISGHTALYWYRQSLGQGLEFLIYFQGNSAPDKSGLPSDRFSAERTGGSVSTLTIQRTQQEDSAVYLCASSTGQGRETQYFGPGTRLLVL.

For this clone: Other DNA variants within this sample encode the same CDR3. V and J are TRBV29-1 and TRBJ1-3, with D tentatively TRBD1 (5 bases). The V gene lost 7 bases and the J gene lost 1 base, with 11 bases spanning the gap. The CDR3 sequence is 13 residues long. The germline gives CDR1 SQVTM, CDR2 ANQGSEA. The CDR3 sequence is CSAGQGSGNTIYF. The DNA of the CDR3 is TGCAGCGCCGGGCAGGGATCTGGAAACACCATATATTTT. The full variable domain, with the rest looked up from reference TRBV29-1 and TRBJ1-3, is SAVISQKPSRDICQRGTSLTIQCQVDSQVTMMFWYRQQPGQSLTLIATANQGSEATYESGFVIDKFPISRPNLTFSTLTVSNMSPEDSSIYLCSAGQGSGNTIYFGEGSWLTVV.

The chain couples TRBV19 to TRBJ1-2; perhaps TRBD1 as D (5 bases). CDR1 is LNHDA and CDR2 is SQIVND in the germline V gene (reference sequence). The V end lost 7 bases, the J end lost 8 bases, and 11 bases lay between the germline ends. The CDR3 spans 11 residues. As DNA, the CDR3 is TGTGCCAGTACAGGGTCAGGGGGCTACACCTTC. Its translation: CASTGSGGYTF.

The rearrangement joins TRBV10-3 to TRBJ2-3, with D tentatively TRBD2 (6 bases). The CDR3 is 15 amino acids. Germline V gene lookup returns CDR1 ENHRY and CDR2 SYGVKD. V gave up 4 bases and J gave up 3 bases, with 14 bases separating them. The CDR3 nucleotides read TGTGCCATCAGTGGAGGAGGGTTCGGGACAGATACGCAGTATTTT. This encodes CAISGGGFGTDTQYF.

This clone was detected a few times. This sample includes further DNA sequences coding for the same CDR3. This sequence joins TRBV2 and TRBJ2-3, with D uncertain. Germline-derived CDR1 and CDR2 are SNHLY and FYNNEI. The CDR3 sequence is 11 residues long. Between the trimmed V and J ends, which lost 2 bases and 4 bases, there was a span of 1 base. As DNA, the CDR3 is TGTGCCAGCAGTGAACCAGATACGCAGTATTTT. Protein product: CASSEPDTQYF.

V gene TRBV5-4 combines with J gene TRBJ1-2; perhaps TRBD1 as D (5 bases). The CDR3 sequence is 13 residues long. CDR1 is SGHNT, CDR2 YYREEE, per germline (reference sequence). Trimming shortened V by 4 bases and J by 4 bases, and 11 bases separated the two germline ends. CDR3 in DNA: TGTGCCAGCAGCACCGACAGTCCCTATGGCTACACCTTC. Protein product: CASSTDSPYGYTF.

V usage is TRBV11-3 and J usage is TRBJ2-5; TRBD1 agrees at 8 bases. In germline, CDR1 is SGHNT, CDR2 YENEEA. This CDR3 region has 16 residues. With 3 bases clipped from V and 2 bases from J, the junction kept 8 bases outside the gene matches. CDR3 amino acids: CASSFRGDRGQETQYF. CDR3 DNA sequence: TGTGCCAGCAGCTTTAGGGGCGACAGGGGTCAAGAGACCCAGTACTTC.

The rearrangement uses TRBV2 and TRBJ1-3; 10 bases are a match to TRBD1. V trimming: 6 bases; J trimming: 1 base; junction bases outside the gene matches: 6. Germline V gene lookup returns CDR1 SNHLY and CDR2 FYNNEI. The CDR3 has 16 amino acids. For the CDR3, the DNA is TGTGCCAGCAGGCCGACAGGGGGCGCGTCTGGAAACACCATATATTTT. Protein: CASRPTGGASGNTIYF. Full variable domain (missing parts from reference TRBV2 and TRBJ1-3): EPEVTQTPSHQVTQMGQEVILRCVPISNHLYFYWYRQILGQKVEFLVSFYNNEISEKSEIFDDQFSVERPDGSNFTLKIRSTKLEDSAMYFCASRPTGGASGNTIYFGEGSWLTVV.